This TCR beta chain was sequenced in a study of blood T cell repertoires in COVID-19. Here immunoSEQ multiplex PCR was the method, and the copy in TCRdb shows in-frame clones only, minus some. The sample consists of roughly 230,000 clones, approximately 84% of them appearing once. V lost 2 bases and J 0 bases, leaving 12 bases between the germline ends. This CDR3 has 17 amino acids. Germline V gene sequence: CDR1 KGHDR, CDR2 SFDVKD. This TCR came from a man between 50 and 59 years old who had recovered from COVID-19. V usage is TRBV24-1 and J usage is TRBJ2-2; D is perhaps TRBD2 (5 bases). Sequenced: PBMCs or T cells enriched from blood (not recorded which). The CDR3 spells CATSDSGKFANTGELFF. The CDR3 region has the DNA TGTGCCACCAGTGATTCCGGGAAATTCGCGAACACCGGGGAGCTGTTTTTT.